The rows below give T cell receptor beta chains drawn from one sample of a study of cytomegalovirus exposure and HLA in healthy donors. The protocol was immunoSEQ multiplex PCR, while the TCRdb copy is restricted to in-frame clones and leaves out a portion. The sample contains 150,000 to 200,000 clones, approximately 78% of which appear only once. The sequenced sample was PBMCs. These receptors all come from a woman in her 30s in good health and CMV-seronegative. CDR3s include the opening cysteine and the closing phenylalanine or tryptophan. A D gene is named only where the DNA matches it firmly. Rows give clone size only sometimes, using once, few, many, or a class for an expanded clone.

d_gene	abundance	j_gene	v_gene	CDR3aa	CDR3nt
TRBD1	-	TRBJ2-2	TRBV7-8	CASSLTWDRVESGELFF	TGTGCCAGCAGCCTCACGTGGGACAGGGTTGAATCGGGGGAGCTGTTTTTT
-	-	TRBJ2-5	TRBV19	CASSIGGRGYF	TGTGCCAGTAGTATTGGCGGCCGGGGGTACTTC
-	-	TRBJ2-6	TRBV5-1	CASSSSGIAGANVLTF	TGCGCCAGCAGCTCGTCGGGGATTGCTGGGGCCAACGTCCTGACTTTC
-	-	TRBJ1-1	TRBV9	CASSVQGSGTEAFF	TGTGCCAGCAGCGTACAGGGGTCAGGGACTGAAGCTTTCTTT
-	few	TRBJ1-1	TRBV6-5	CASIGGPNTEAFF	TGTGCCAGCATCGGGGGTCCGAACACTGAAGCTTTCTTT
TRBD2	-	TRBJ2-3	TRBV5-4	CASSPGLAGNTDTQYF	TGTGCCAGCAGCCCGGGACTAGCGGGGAACACAGATACGCAGTATTTT
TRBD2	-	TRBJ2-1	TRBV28	CASSPLAVYNEQFF	TGTGCCAGCAGCCCCCTAGCGGTTTACAATGAGCAGTTCTTC
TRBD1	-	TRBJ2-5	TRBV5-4	CASSTRQGAWETQYF	TGTGCCAGCAGCACCCGACAGGGGGCGTGGGAGACCCAGTACTTC
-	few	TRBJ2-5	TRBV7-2	CASSLSGETQYF	TGTGCCAGCAGCTTATCAGGGGAGACCCAGTACTTC
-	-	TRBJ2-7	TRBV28	CAAARTVYEQYF	TGTGCCGCCGCGAGGACAGTCTACGAGCAGTACTTC
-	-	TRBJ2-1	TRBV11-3	CASSKYGPGRGAGSEQFF	TGTGCCAGCAGCAAATATGGCCCGGGACGGGGGGCAGGTAGTGAGCAGTTCTTC
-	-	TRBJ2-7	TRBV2	CASRAEVYEQYF	TGTGCCAGCAGGGCAGAAGTCTACGAGCAGTACTTC
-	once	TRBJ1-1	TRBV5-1	CASRESPMNTEAFF	TGCGCCAGCAGAGAGTCCCCAATGAACACTGAAGCTTTCTTT
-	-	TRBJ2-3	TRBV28	CASSLQTGLLDTQYF	TGTGCCAGCAGTTTACAAACAGGGCTGCTAGATACGCAGTATTTT
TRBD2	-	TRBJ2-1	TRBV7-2	CASRSSGGARNEQFF	TGTGCCAGCAGGTCTAGCGGGGGGGCCCGAAATGAGCAGTTCTTC
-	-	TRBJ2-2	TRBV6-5	CASSWLAGTGELFF	TGTGCCAGCAGTTGGCTAGCCGGTACCGGGGAGCTGTTTTTT
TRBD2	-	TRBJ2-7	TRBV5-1	CASSSGLADNYEQYF	TGCGCCAGCAGCTCGGGACTAGCGGATAACTACGAGCAGTACTTC
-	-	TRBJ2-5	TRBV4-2	CASSQDKTRGSETQYF	TGTGCCAGCAGCCAAGATAAGACTCGCGGGTCGGAGACCCAGTACTTC
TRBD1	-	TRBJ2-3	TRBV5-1	CASSPSRQGGTDTQYF	TGCGCCAGCAGCCCATCCCGACAGGGCGGCACAGATACGCAGTATTTT
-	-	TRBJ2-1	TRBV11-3	CASSLGGSGMVLSEQFF	TGTGCCAGCAGCTTAGGTGGATCGGGGATGGTCCTCAGTGAGCAGTTCTTC
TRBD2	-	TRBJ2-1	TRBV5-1	CASSLTSGGPYNEQFF	TGCGCCAGCAGCTTGACTAGCGGGGGTCCTTACAATGAGCAGTTCTTC
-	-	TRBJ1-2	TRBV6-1	CASSERQRDFYTF	TGTGCCAGCAGTGAACGTCAGCGAGACTTCTACACCTTC